This TCR beta chain is from a study of CD8 T cells in Susac syndrome. Germline CDR1 SNHLY, CDR2 FYNNEI. Trimming cost V 6 bases and J 0 bases; bases outside gene matches: 3. This CDR3 comprises 14 residues. With random hexamers, 0.5 to 1 ug RNA was reverse transcribed. A multiplex approach, immunoSEQ multiplex PCR, amplified TCR beta CDR3 across 54 Vbeta and 13 Jbeta. TCRdb analysed the immunoSEQ multiplex PCR reads with MiXCR anew, one entry per CDR3 protein. This sample has under 70,000 distinct CDR3 sequences, with around 94% found just once. The authors sequenced TCR beta from blood CD8+ and CD4+ T cells. Controls were drawn from healthy donors and were matched for age and sex. TEMRA cells were enriched by FACS, and CD4+ and CD8+ T cells were negatively isolated.

The J gene is TRBJ2-7, the V gene TRBV2; 9 bases fit TRBD2. The sample taken for sequencing was CD8+ T cells from PBMCs. The receptor's source is a human donor in good health. As DNA, the CDR3 is TGTGCCAGCAGCCGGACTAGCGACTCCTACGAGCAGTACTTC. It translates to CASSRTSDSYEQYF.